This TCR beta chain was recorded in a study of blood T cells in healthy people across ages. CDR1 and CDR2 from the germline V gene are SGHKS and YYEKEE (reference sequence). This CDR3 has 16 amino acids. V was cut by 0 bases and J by 6 bases, with 15 bases left in between. A second 7 to 11 cycle PCR used barcoded and J-beta primers. TCRdb reprocessed the 5' RACE reads with MiXCR, giving one entry per CDR3 protein. This sample has roughly 1,500,000 distinct CDR3 sequences, with roughly 30% found just once. Sequencing was done on a sample of blood. The clonotype was recovered from a woman in her twenties or thirties in good health. The chain is built from TRBV5-5 and TRBJ1-4; tentative D call: TRBD1 (5 bases). In nucleotides, the CDR3 is TGTGCCAGCAGCTTGGCCTCCGGGGCGGGGGATGAAAAACTGTTTTTT. Its protein is CASSLASGAGDEKLFF.